This TCR beta chain was sequenced for a study of cytomegalovirus exposure and HLA in healthy donors. Study-wide results and caveats: The only immune exposure information that was available was CMV serostatus. Altogether, 164 TCR beta chains were recorded as cytomegalovirus-associated.

PCR involved 60 Vbeta and 13 Jbeta primers. The repertoire was sequenced with immunoSEQ multiplex PCR; TCRdb's copy has only in-frame clones and lacks some. This table has fewer than 250,000 clones, around 79% appearing once. Trimming left V 7 bases short and J 3 bases short, with 13 bases between. CDR1 is MNHEY and CDR2 is SMNVEV in the germline V gene (reference sequence). The CDR3 covers 13 residues. For this clone: Its matching antigen is unknown.

This TCR derives from a male donor in good health and CMV-seropositive. The chain couples TRBV27 to TRBJ2-7; no reliable D call. Material for sequencing was PBMCs. The CDR3 region is CASTTRYHYEQYF. The CDR3, as DNA: TGTGCCAGCACAACCAGGTATCACTACGAGCAGTACTTC.